This T cell receptor beta chain was profiled in a study of CD8 T cells in Susac syndrome. The table lists this clonotype with a few counts. Germline values: CDR1 LGHNA, CDR2 YSLEER. CDR3 length equals 15 residues. V gave up 0 bases and J gave up 2 bases; unmatched junction bases: 4. Random-hexamer reverse transcription was applied to about 0.5 to 1 ug RNA. Using its own MiXCR run on the immunoSEQ multiplex PCR reads, TCRdb lists one record per CDR3 protein. The sample consists of 130,000 or so distinct CDR3 sequences, roughly 76% of them appearing once. This TCR derives from a human donor with multiple sclerosis. The chain has TRBV4-3 and TRBJ2-7; 7 bases are shared with TRBD2. The specimen sequenced was CD8+ T cells from PBMCs. CDR3 bases: TGCGCCAGCAGCCAAGATTTGGGGGGGGCCTACGAGCAGTACGTC. This gives the protein CASSQDLGGAYEQYV.